Below, one T cell receptor beta chain is given with its context. The antigen remains undetermined. It may be a read error: a sequence one base away is much more abundant. This specimen belongs to a study of tumor-infiltrating lymphocytes in primary liver carcinoma. Across the study: Every patient in the cohort had a primary liver carcinoma. That carcinoma was treated by surgical resection. The study reported T1-T3 N0M0 tumors spanning 4.2 to 10 cm.

The study, taken as a whole, reports: Top-250-clone fractions were significantly higher in tumors than in blood (p = 0.039).

V lost 2 bases, J lost 1 base, and 15 bases stayed unmatched. The CDR3 extends over 19 amino acids. Germline CDR1 is MNHNS and CDR2 is SASEGT. Synthesis of TCR beta cDNA was carried out from 500 ng total RNA with a constant-region primer. Three nested multiplex PCR rounds of slightly modified ARM-PCR generated TCR beta libraries. Researchers ran the first two PCR rounds for about 11 cycles each with TRBV1-TRBV30 forward primers and a C-beta reverse primer. TCRdb ran MiXCR on the multiplex PCR reads and lists one entry per CDR3 protein. The sample holds 150,000 to 200,000 distinct CDR3 sequences; roughly two thirds are singletons and the top ten take roughly 6.8%. Unsorted whole blood served as the source of blood RNA, and germline DNA was extracted as well. Peripheral blood, four milliliters, was collected prior to surgery.

Sequencing was done on a sample of peripheral blood. J is TRBJ2-3 and V is TRBV6-1; TRBD2 agrees at 7 bases. The origin of this receptor is a woman aged 55-69 years with primary liver carcinoma and hepatitis B virus infection. CDR3 sequence: CASSEQGAGDPGGTDTQYF. The CDR3 DNA reads as TGTGCCAGCAGTGAACAAGGGGCGGGAGACCCTGGGGGCACAGATACGCAGTATTTT.